This T cell receptor beta chain emerged from a study of blood T cell repertoires in COVID-19 (dated by TCRdb to about 2020). Looking at the study overall: Samples covering the acute and convalescent phases of COVID-19 were provided by collaborators in the United States, Italy and Spain. A de-identified subject ID, COVID-19 status, age in years and sex were almost always included in the sample metadata. The repertoires were made available in a free public database intended to serve as a resource for research on the immune response to SARS-CoV-2. The prospective study material was composed of cDNA or gDNA derived from T cells, B-cell-depleted T cells, or PBMCs. The dataset comprised deeply sampled blood TCRbeta repertoires from subjects exposed to, actively infected with, or recovered from COVID-19. HLA class I and class II types, where available, came from metadata supplied by the sample provider rather than from assay-based typing. Samples were obtained from the ongoing ImmuneRACE study (first 160 participants) and from 1,254 subjects provided by 6 global collaborators. Results the study describes overall, beyond this receptor: Clinical and demographic metadata were provided uncurated, with the amount varying by source and participant.

This clone was detected only a few times. There is no known antigen for this receptor. Base-call qualities are not available, and no considerably larger clone is one nucleotide away. The immunoSEQ Assay, a bias-controlled multiplex PCR, was used to amplify TCRbeta CDR3 regions from genomic DNA. The paper's processing steps were these. Within the assay, amplification of reference gene primers was used to estimate how many nucleated cells each sample contained. Sequence reads were collapsed and filtered to measure the absolute abundance of every unique TCRbeta CDR3 rearrangement. For each sample, productive Simpson clonality was calculated as the square root of Simpson's diversity index over productive rearrangements. TCRdb retrieved this table from immuneACCESS and kept in-frame rearrangements only. Not all clones are present; in checked studies, unresolved V genes account for under half, and no reason is known for the remainder. D and trimming were read from the DNA, whereas the V and J calls and clone size are those reported in that table. The sample yields fewer than 150,000 clones; approximately 90% were counted once. The ten biggest clones cover more than 3.5% of the sample.

Each collaborating institution followed its own protocols to collect whole blood in K2EDTA tubes. For TCRbeta analysis, collaborator samples were shipped as frozen whole blood, as isolated PBMCs, or as DNA extracted from either sample type. The receptor's source is a woman aged 40 to 50 with acute or convalescent COVID-19. Sequencing used peripheral blood.

The CDR3 protein: CASSILTYEQYF. The sequenced DNA: TGTGCCAGCAGCATTCTAACCTACGAGCAGTACTTC. The chain employs TRBV5-6 and TRBJ2-7, with no D gene named confidently. From the germline V gene, CDR1 is SGHDT and CDR2 is YYEEEE. V sheds 4 bases and J sheds 2 bases, leaving 7 bases between their ends. The CDR3 holds 12 amino acids from the cysteine to the phenylalanine. Solely the CDR3 DNA is kept, with 36 bases framed from the first base.